This T cell receptor beta chain was sequenced for a study of blood T cells in healthy people across ages. Researchers collected approximately 9.5 milliliters of peripheral blood from every single donor. This clonotype has a single count. Its matching antigen is unknown. Combining a sample-barcoded 5' primer with a J-beta primer mix, a second PCR ran for roughly 7 to 12 cycles. Via MiXCR, TCRdb re-called the 5' RACE reads, giving one row per CDR3 protein. The profile shows about 1,500,000 distinct CDR3 sequences, about 28% of them singletons. V lost 1 base and J lost 5, with 14 bases in between. Germline CDR1 and CDR2: GTSNPN and SVGIG (reference sequence). The CDR3 spans 15 residues. Whole-study findings and limits: The unknown donor CMV status may have confounded expanded clonotype changes. It was found that TCR beta diversity correlated strongly with the percentage of naive T cells.

The clonotype was recovered from a woman under 40 in good health. What was sequenced was blood. The chain is built from TRBV30 and TRBJ2-2; a possible D gene is TRBD2 (5 bases). The CDR3 DNA sequence: TGTGCCTGGAGTGGGTTGCGGCGAGGGACCGGGGAGCTGTTTTTT. Its protein product is CAWSGLRRGTGELFF.